The T cell receptor (beta chain) under discussion was sequenced for a study of shared clonotypes between healthy human individuals. Overall study results and limits: A generally larger estimated richness was seen in naive subsets than in memory subsets.

Comments on this clone: The antigen remains undetermined.

Repertoires were generated with immunoSEQ multiplex PCR, while TCRdb's copy carries only in-frame clones and drops some. In the table there are some 2.4 million clones, 93% of which are singletons. Germline V gene data show CDR1 as GTSNPN and CDR2 as SVGIG (reference sequence). The J segment lost 0 bases and the V segment lost 4 bases, leaving 6 bases of the junction unmatched. The CDR3 totals 15 residues. This chain links TRBV30 with TRBJ2-1; 7 nucleotides agree with TRBD2. This clonotype was sampled from a man aged 18 to 30 in good health. Some clones in this sample may be carry-over from other donors' samples. The sample taken for sequencing was naive CD4+ T cells from PBMCs. Subset denoted: CD45RA+ positively selected. In DNA form, the CDR3 reads TGTGCCTGGACGGTGGGAGGGCCCTCCTACAATGAGCAGTTCTTC. As protein: CAWTVGGPSYNEQFF.